This TCR beta chain emerged from a study of low-dose radiotherapy and immunotherapy resistance in tumors. This sample's time point: before trial treatment. The germline CDR1 and CDR2 sequences are SGHAT and FQNNGV. J was trimmed by 4 bases and V by 0 bases; bases with no gene match: 9. The CDR3 runs to 16 residues. Primers targeting TRAV and TRBV primed first-strand cDNA, covering alpha and beta chains. TCRs underwent about 20 PCR cycles of amplification with a constant-region primer and V-primer adapter. In TCRdb, the reads were re-called with MiXCR into one record per CDR3 protein. The sample shows 80,000 to 90,000 distinct CDR3 sequences, 15% to 20% of them seen only once. This clonotype came up many times.

The V call is TRBV11-2, the J call TRBJ2-7; 7 bases are shared with TRBD2. The sequencing here drew on PBMCs, taken before treatment. This clonotype was sampled from a male donor with prostate cancer. The CDR3 DNA is TGTGCCAGCAGCTTAGAGGGGGGGATAGCGAGATACGAGCAGTACTTC. Encoded protein: CASSLEGGIARYEQYF.